These T cell receptor beta chains were read from a single sample in a study of patients and donors after allogeneic stem cell transplantation. Using its own MiXCR run on the RT-PCR reads, TCRdb lists one record per CDR3 protein. In the table there are 800,000 to 1,000,000 distinct CDR3 sequences, more than 15% of which are singletons. The sample comprised blood, either unsorted or a sorted T cell fraction (not recorded which). These TCRs come from a human donor who was either an allogeneic HSCT recipient or a stem cell or donor lymphocyte infusion donor (not recorded which). It is not recorded whose cells these are; they may come from a transplant donor. The CDR3 runs from the conserved cysteine through the conserved F or W. The D gene is left open where the match is weak. Clone sizes are given selectively: once, few, many, or a class where the clone is expanded.

d_call | j_call | v_call | clone_size | cdr3_nt | cdr3_aa
TRBD2 | TRBJ2-1 | TRBV10-3 | . | TGTGCCATCGCGGGAGCGGTGGGTTACAATGAGCAGTTCTTC | CAIAGAVGYNEQFF
TRBD2 | TRBJ2-3 | TRBV7-9 | . | TGTGCCAGCACCCGAGGCCTAGCGGGAAGCACAGATACGCAGTATTTT | CASTRGLAGSTDTQYF
TRBD2 | TRBJ2-3 | TRBV6-1 | many | TGTGCCAGCAGGAGACTAGCGGGGAGTACAGATACGCAGTATTTT | CASRRLAGSTDTQYF
. | TRBJ1-6 | TRBV19 | . | TGTGCCAGTAGACGACAGAACAATAATTCACCCCTCCACTTT | CASRRQNNNSPLHF
. | TRBJ1-1 | TRBV12-3/TRBV12-4 | few | TGTGCCAGCAGTCCGGCCGGGACGAACACTGAAGCTTTCTTT | CASSPAGTNTEAFF
. | TRBJ2-1 | TRBV25-1 | . | TGTGCCAGCAGTGAATACGGAGGGTTTGGCAATGAGCAGTTCTTC | CASSEYGGFGNEQFF
TRBD1 | TRBJ1-1 | TRBV6-1 | once | TGTGCCAGCGGGAGGGGGCAACGAACTGAAGCTTTCTTT | CASGRGQRTEAFF
. | TRBJ2-1 | TRBV11-2 | . | TGTGCCAGCAGCCTCCTTTCTTTGGGGGGAGGCATGAATGAGCAGTTCTTC | CASSLLSLGGGMNEQFF
. | TRBJ1-1 | TRBV7-2 | few | TGTGCCAGCAGCAACCTTCTAGTAGGGTTGACTGAAGCTTTCTTT | CASSNLLVGLTEAFF
. | TRBJ2-7 | TRBV25-1 | . | TGTGCCAGCAGTGATCCGGGGGCTTCCTACGAGCAGTACTTC | CASSDPGASYEQYF
. | TRBJ2-5 | TRBV15 | . | TGTGCCACCAGCAGAGATGGGGTAGAGACCCAGTACTTC | CATSRDGVETQYF
. | TRBJ1-5 | TRBV3-1 | . | TGTGCCAGCAGCAGGGCGGGGGCGGGTCAGCCCCAGCATTTT | CASSRAGAGQPQHF
. | TRBJ2-7 | TRBV12-3/TRBV12-4 | . | TGTGCCAGCAGTGGAGGAGGGGGAGGAATATACGAGCAGTACTTC | CASSGGGGGIYEQYF
. | TRBJ1-5 | TRBV6-1 | few | TGTGCCAGCAGTGAAAACCGGGACGCCATGGCGGGTCAGCCCCAGCATTTT | CASSENRDAMAGQPQHF
TRBD2 | TRBJ2-1 | TRBV6-1 | . | TGTGCCAGCATTACCACGACTAGCGGGAATGTTAAGCAGTTCTTC | CASITTTSGNVKQFF
. | TRBJ2-7 | TRBV25-1 | . | TGTGCCAGCAGTGAATTTAAGGGCTACGAGCAGTACTTC | CASSEFKGYEQYF
TRBD1 | TRBJ2-5 | TRBV19 | . | TGTGCCAGTAGTACGGACAGGGGTTGGGAGACCCAGTACTTC | CASSTDRGWETQYF
TRBD2 | TRBJ2-3 | TRBV4-3 | few | TGCGCCAGCAGCCAAGTAGCTAGCGGGGGGACCACAGATACGCAGTATTTT | CASSQVASGGTTDTQYF
TRBD1 | TRBJ2-7 | TRBV30 | few | TGTGCCTGGAGTCCGACAGGGAACGAGCAGTACTTC | CAWSPTGNEQYF
. | TRBJ1-3 | TRBV5-1 | . | TGCGCCAGCAGCATAGGACTATTTGGAAACACCATATATTTT | CASSIGLFGNTIYF
. | TRBJ2-3 | TRBV20-1 | . | TGCAGTGCTACGCCCGGGACACATCCTAGCACAGATACGCAGTATTTT | CSATPGTHPSTDTQYF
. | TRBJ1-1 | TRBV20-1 | many | TGCAGCCAACGGGTATCTGGTGAAGCTTTCTTT | CSQRVSGEAFF
. | TRBJ1-1 | TRBV4-1 | few | TGCGCCAGCAGCCAAGCCGAAGTATTCGCCTTGGGTATGAACACTGAAGCTTTCTTT | CASSQAEVFALGMNTEAFF
. | TRBJ2-6 | TRBV5-1 | . | TGCGCCAGCAGCTTGTCATCGAGCTCTGGGGCCAACGTCCTGACTTTC | CASSLSSSSGANVLTF
. | TRBJ1-2 | TRBV5-1 | . | TGCGCCAGCAGCTCGCGCCGATATGAAGACTATGGCTACACCTTC | CASSSRRYEDYGYTF
. | TRBJ2-7 | TRBV5-1 | . | TGCGCCAGCAGCGCGACTTCTGGGAACCTAGAGCAGTACTTC | CASSATSGNLEQYF
TRBD1 | TRBJ2-7 | TRBV7-2 | few | TGTGCCAGCAGCTTAGGGGGACAGATCTACGAGCAGTACTTC | CASSLGGQIYEQYF
TRBD1 | TRBJ1-5 | TRBV6-2/TRBV6-3 | few | TGTGCCAGCAGCCTTTTACAGGGGGCCAATCAGCCCCAGCATTTT | CASSLLQGANQPQHF
. | TRBJ2-5 | TRBV9 | few | TGTGCCAGCAGCGTCGGACAGAAAGAGACCCAGTACTTC | CASSVGQKETQYF
. | TRBJ1-1 | TRBV30 | . | TGTGCCTGGAGTCAATTGACACCAAGTATGAACACTGAAGCTTTCTTT | CAWSQLTPSMNTEAFF
. | TRBJ2-5 | TRBV12-3/TRBV12-4 | few | TGTGCCAGCACCGGGGCCTTGAAAGAGACCCAGTACTTC | CASTGALKETQYF
. | TRBJ1-1 | TRBV4-3 | many | TGCGCCAGCAGCCACGGAGGGGGGAACACTGAAGCTTTCTTT | CASSHGGGNTEAFF
. | TRBJ1-1 | TRBV20-1 | few | TGCAGTGCCAACACCCCCGCGGGTCGTGGTGAAGCTTTCTTT | CSANTPAGRGEAFF
. | TRBJ2-7 | TRBV4-3 | many | TGCGCCAGCAGCCAAGAGCCAGGGAGGTCCTACGAGCAGTACTTC | CASSQEPGRSYEQYF
. | TRBJ2-6 | TRBV29-1 | . | TGCAGCGTTGAAGATCGACAGAACAGCTCTGGGGCCAACGTCCTGACTTTC | CSVEDRQNSSGANVLTF
. | TRBJ2-1 | TRBV24-1 | many | TGTGCCACCTGGGAGGACGGGGTGCAGTTCTTC | CATWEDGVQFF
. | TRBJ1-1 | TRBV7-9 | many | TGCGCCAGCAGCTTGGCCAGGGGCGACACTGAAGCTTTCTTT | CASSLARGDTEAFF
TRBD2 | TRBJ2-2 | TRBV2 | . | TGTGCCAGCAGTGTGGGGCGGGGGGGCCCCACCGGGGAGCTGTTTTTT | CASSVGRGGPTGELFF
. | TRBJ2-7 | TRBV5-1 | few | TGCGCCAGCAGCTTGAAAGGCTCCGCTCCGGGACACTACTACGAGCAGTACTTC | CASSLKGSAPGHYYEQYF
. | TRBJ2-3 | TRBV7-8 | few | TGTGCCAGCAGCCCCCACAGGGAGGGGACAGATACGCAGTATTTT | CASSPHREGTDTQYF
. | TRBJ1-5 | TRBV7-8 | few | TGTGCCAGCAGCCTACCGTATCAGCCCCAGCATTTT | CASSLPYQPQHF
. | TRBJ2-5 | TRBV6-5 | . | TGTGCCAGCAGTTACACCTGGAGCAGGGCACGAGAGACCCAGTACTTC | CASSYTWSRARETQYF
. | TRBJ1-2 | TRBV5-1 | . | TGCGCCAGCAGCTTGGTGGGGGCAGGCTATGGCTACACCTTC | CASSLVGAGYGYTF
TRBD1 | TRBJ1-2 | TRBV6-1 | few | TGTGCCAGCAGTACGACAGGGGCCAACTATGGCTACACCTTC | CASSTTGANYGYTF
. | TRBJ1-3 | TRBV4-3 | many | TGCGCCAGCAGCCAAGCCGCCAGGGAGGGCGGAAACACCATATATTTT | CASSQAAREGGNTIYF
TRBD1 | TRBJ2-7 | TRBV7-6 | . | TGTGCCAGCAGCTTGATGGGACAGGCCTACGAGCAGTACTTC | CASSLMGQAYEQYF
. | TRBJ1-5 | TRBV15 | . | TGTGCCACCAGCGTGGCTAGCAATCAGCCCCAGCATTTT | CATSVASNQPQHF
. | TRBJ1-5 | TRBV29-1 | many | TGCAGCGGTGGCGGGGGGGATCAGCCCCAGCATTTT | CSGGGGDQPQHF
. | TRBJ2-4 | TRBV29-1 | many | TGCAGCGTTGGAACAGGACGAACTGGAAACATTCAGTACTTC | CSVGTGRTGNIQYF
TRBD1 | TRBJ2-1 | TRBV25-1 | few | TGTGCCAGCCGGGACAGGGATAGGAATGAGCAGTTCTTC | CASRDRDRNEQFF
TRBD1 | TRBJ1-6 | TRBV11-2 | . | TGTGCCAGCAGCCCCCGACAGGGAGGCGCTAATAATTCACCCCTCCACTTT | CASSPRQGGANNSPLHF
TRBD2 | TRBJ2-7 | TRBV2 | . | TGTGCCAGCAGTGAACGGGCGGGAGAAGTCTACGAGCAGTACTTC | CASSERAGEVYEQYF
. | TRBJ2-1 | TRBV3-1 | . | TGTGCCAGCAGCCCAGGGGTCCTACACGGCTATGAGCAGTTCTTC | CASSPGVLHGYEQFF